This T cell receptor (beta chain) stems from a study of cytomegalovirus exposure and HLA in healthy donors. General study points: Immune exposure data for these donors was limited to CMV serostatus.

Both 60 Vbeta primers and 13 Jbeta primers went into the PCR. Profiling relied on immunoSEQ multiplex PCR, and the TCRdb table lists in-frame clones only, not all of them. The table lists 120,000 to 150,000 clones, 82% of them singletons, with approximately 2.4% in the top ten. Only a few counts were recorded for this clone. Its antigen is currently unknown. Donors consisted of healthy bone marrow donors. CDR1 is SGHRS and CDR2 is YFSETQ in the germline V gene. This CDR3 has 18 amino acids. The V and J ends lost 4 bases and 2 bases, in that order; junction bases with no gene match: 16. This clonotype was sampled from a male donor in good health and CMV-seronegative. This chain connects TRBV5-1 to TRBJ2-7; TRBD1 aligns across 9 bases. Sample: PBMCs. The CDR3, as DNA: TGCGCCAGCAGCCCGGGACAGGGAGGTTGGGTAATGACCTACGAGCAGTACTTC. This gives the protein CASSPGQGGWVMTYEQYF.